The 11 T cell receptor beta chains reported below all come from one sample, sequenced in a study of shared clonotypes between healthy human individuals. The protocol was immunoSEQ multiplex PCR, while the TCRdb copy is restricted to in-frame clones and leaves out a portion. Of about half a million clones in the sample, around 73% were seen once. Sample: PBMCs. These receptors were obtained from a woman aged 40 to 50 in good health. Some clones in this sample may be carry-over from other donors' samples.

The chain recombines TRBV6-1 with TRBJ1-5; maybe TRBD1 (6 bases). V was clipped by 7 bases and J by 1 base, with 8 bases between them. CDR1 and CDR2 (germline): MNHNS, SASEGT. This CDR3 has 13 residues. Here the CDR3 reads CASTQGSNQPQHF. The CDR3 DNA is TGTGCCAGCACCCAGGGGAGCAATCAGCCCCAGCATTTT.

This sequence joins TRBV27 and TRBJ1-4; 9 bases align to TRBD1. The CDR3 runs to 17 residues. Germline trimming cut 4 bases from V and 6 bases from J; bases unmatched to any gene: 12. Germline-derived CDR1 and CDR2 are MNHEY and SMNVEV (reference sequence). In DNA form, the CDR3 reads TGTGCCAGCAGTTGGGCTCGTCCGGGACAGGGACATGAAAAACTGTTTTTT. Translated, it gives CASSWARPGQGHEKLFF.

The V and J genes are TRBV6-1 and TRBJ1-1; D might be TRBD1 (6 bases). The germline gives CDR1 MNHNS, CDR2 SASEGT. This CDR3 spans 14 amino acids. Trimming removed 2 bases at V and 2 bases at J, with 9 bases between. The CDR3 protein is CASSEIGGNTEAFF. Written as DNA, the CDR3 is TGTGCCAGCAGTGAAATAGGGGGAAACACTGAAGCTTTCTTT.

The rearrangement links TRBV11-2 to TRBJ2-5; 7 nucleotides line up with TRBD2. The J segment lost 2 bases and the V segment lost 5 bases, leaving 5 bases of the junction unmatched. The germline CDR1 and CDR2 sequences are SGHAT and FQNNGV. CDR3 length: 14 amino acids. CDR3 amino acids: CASSPTSLQETQYF. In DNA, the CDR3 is TGTGCCAGCAGCCCGACTAGCCTGCAAGAGACCCAGTACTTC.

The CDR3 reads CASSSDRGGTEAFF. Here the CDR3 DNA reads TGTGCCAGCAGCTCGGACAGGGGTGGAACTGAAGCTTTCTTT. V usage is TRBV7-3 and J usage is TRBJ1-1, with TRBD1 matching 9 bases. This CDR3 is 14 amino acids long. Germline V gene sequence: CDR1 SGHTA, CDR2 FQGTGA. V dropped 4 bases and J dropped 5; count of bases not matched to a gene: 5.

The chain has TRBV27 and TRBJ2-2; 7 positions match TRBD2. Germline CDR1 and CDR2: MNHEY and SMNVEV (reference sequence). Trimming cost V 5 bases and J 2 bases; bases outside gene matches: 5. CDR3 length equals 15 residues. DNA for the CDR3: TGTGCCAGCAGTCGGGACTACAGAAACACCGGGGAGCTGTTTTTT. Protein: CASSRDYRNTGELFF.

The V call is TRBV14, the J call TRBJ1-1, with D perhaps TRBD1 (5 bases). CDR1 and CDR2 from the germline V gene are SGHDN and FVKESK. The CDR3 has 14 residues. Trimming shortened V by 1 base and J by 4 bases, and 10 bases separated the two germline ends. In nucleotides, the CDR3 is TGTGCCAGCAGCCAAGCGGGGCTAACCACTGAAGCTTTCTTT. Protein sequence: CASSQAGLTTEAFF. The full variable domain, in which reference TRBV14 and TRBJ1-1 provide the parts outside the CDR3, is EAGVTQFPSHSVIEKGQTVTLRCDPISGHDNLYWYRRVMGKEIKFLLHFVKESKQDESGMPNNRFLAERTGGTYSTLKVQPAELEDSGVYFCASSQAGLTTEAFFGQGTRLTVV.

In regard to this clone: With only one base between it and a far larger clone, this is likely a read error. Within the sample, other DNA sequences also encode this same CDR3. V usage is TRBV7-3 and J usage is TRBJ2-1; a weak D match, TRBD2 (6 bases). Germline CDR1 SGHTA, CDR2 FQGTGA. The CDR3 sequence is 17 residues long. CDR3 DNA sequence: TGTGCCAGTAGCTTAAACCCTCGCGGTAGCGGTTACAATGAGCAGTTCTTC. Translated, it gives CASSLNPRGSGYNEQFF.

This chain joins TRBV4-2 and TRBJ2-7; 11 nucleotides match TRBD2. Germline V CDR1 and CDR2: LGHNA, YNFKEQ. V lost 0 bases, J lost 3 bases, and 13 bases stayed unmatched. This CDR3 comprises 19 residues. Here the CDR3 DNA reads TGTGCCAGCAGCCAAGAAGCCGGCCTAGCGGGAGGAGGTGGCTACGAGCAGTACTTC. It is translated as CASSQEAGLAGGGGYEQYF.

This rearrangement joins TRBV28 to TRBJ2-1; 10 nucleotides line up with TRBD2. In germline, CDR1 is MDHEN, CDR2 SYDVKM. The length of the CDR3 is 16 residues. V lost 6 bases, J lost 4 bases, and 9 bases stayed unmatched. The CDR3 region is CASSSQPSGSYNEQFF. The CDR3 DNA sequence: TGTGCCAGCAGCTCACAACCTAGCGGGAGTTACAATGAGCAGTTCTTC.

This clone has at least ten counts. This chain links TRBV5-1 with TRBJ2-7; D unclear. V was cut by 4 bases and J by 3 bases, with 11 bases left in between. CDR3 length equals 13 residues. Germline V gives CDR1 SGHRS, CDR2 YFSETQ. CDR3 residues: CASSEDTHYEQYF. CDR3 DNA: TGCGCCAGCAGCGAAGACACCCACTACGAGCAGTACTTC.